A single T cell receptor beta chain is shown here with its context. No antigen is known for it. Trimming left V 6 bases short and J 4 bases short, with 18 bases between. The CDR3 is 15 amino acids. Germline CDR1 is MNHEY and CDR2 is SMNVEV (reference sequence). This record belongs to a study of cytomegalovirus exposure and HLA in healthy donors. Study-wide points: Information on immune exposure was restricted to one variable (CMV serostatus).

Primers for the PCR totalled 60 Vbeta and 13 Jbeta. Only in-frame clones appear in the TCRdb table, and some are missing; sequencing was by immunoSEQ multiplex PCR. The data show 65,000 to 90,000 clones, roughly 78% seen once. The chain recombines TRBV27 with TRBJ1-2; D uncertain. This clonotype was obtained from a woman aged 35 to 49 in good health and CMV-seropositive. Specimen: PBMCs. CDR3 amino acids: CASRLSQVSFYGYTF. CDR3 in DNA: TGTGCCAGCAGGCTCTCCCAAGTTAGTTTCTATGGCTACACCTTC.